This T cell receptor beta chain stems from a study of T-cell reconstitution after alpha-beta-depleted transplantation in children. Unique molecular identifiers were incorporated when the TCRbeta library was constructed. TCRdb itself ran the PCR reads through MiXCR, one entry per CDR3 protein. This table holds some 500,000 distinct CDR3 sequences, around 19% found once. Sample: PBMCs from the stem cell graft donor, taken from the stem cell graft. The TCR comes from a human donor who donated a stem cell graft to a child with acute lymphoblastic leukemia.

The CDR3 here is CASRVRGIDTIYF. The CDR3 DNA sequence: TGTGCCAGCAGAGTCAGGGGGATTGACACCATATATTTT. The chain combines TRBV2 with TRBJ1-3; 7 bases agree with TRBD1. V dropped 6 bases and J dropped 8; count of bases not matched to a gene: 7. Germline V gene data show CDR1 as SNHLY and CDR2 as FYNNEI. The CDR3 contains 13 residues.